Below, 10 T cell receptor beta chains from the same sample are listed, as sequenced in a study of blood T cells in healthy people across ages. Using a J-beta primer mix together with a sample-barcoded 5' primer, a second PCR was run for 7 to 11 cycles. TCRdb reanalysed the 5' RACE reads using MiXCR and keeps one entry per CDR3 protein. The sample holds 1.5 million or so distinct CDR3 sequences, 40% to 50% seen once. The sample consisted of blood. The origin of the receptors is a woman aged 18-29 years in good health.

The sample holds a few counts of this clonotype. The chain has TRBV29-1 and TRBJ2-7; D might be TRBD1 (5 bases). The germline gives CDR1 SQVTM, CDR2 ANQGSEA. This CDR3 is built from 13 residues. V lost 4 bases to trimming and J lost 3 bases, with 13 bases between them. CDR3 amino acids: CSVGAPGNYEQYF. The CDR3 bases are TGCAGCGTTGGGGCCCCAGGGAACTACGAGCAGTACTTC.

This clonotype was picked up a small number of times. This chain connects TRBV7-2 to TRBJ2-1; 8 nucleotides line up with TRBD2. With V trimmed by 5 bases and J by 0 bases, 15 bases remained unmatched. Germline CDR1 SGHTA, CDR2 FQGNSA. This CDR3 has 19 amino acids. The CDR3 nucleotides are TGTGCCAGCAGCCCAAGACTCGCGGGAGGCCGAAGCTCCTACAATGAGCAGTTCTTC. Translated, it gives CASSPRLAGGRSSYNEQFF.

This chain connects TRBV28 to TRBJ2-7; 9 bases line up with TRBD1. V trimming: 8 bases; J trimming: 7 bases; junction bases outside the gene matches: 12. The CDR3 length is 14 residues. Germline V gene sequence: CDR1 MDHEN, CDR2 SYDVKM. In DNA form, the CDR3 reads TGTGCCAGCCGGCGCCCGGGACAGGGAGGAGAGCAGTACTTC. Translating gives CASRRPGQGGEQYF.

The CDR3 bases are TGCGCCAGCAGCTTGGCCTTTTCACTCCTCACAGATACGCAGTATTTT. Encoded protein: CASSLAFSLLTDTQYF. The chain uses TRBV5-1 and TRBJ2-3; no clear D. CDR1 is SGHRS and CDR2 is YFSETQ in the germline V gene. The CDR3 has 16 residues. V lost 0 bases to trimming and J lost 2 bases, with 13 bases between them.

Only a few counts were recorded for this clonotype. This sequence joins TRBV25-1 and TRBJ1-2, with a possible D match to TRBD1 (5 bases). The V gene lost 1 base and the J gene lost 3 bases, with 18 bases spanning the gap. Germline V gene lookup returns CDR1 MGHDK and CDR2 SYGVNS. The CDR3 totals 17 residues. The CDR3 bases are TGTGCCAGCAGTGAATTCTTTTCGGGACCCCCCTACTATGGCTACACCTTC. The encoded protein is CASSEFFSGPPYYGYTF.

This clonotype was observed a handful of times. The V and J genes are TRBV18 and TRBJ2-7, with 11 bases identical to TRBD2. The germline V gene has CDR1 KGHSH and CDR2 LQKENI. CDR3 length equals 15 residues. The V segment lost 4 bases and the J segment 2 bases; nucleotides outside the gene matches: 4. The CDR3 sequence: CASSLTSGATYEQYF. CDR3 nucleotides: TGTGCCAGCTCACTGACTAGCGGGGCCACCTACGAGCAGTACTTC.

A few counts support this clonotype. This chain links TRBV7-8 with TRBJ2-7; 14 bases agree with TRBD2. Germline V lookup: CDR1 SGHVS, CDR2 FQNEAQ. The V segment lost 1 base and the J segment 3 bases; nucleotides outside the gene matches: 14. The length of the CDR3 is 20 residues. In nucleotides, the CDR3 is TGTGCCAGCAGCTTAGTTTGGATAGGCGGGACTAGCGGGAGCAACTACGAGCAGTACTTC. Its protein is CASSLVWIGGTSGSNYEQYF.

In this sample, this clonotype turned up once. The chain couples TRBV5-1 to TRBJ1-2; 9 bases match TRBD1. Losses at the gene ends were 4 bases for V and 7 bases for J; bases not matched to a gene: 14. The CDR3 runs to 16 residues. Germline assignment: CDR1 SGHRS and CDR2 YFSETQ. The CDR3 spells CASSPGHTGGGGGYTF. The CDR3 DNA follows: TGCGCCAGCAGCCCCGGGCATACAGGGGGCGGAGGTGGCTACACCTTC.

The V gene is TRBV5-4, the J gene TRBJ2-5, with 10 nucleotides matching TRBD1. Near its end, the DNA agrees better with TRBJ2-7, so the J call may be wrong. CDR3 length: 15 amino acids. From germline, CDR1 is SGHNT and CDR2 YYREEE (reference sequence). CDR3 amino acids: CASSGTGTGVYEQYF. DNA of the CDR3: TGTGCCAGCAGCGGAACCGGGACAGGGGTCTACGAGCAGTACTTC.

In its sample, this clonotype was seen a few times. CDR3 residues: CAINRVSDTEAFF. In DNA, the CDR3 is TGTGCCATCAACAGGGTTTCGGACACTGAAGCTTTCTTT. This chain uses TRBV10-3 with TRBJ1-1, with a weak D call TRBD1 (6 bases). There are 13 residues in the CDR3. Trimming took off 7 bases at V and 3 bases at J, with 12 bases between the two ends. CDR1 is ENHRY and CDR2 is SYGVKD in the germline V gene.